The 12 T cell receptor beta chains below were found in one sample sequenced in a study of post-analysis software for immune sequencing data. Broader study findings: Five TRBV segments appeared more often in patients than in controls, and TRBV5-6, TRBV5-1 and TRBV20-1 were among these.

Their cognate antigens are unknown. TCR beta cDNA libraries included unique molecular identifiers. TCRdb re-called the PCR reads with MiXCR, one entry per CDR3 protein. The sample comprises approximately 360,000 distinct CDR3 sequences, 30% to 45% of which are singletons, and about an eighth rests with the top ten. The sequenced sample was blood. The receptors come from a girl aged 10-17 years with multiple sclerosis.

The genes are TRBV12-3 or TRBV12-4 and TRBJ2-4; D might be TRBD1 (6 bases). Trimming took off 5 bases at V and 8 bases at J, with 13 bases between the two ends. CDR3 length: 13 residues. The CDR3 reads CASSPDSFHIQYF. The CDR3 DNA is TGTGCCAGCAGTCCGGACAGCTTCCACATTCAGTACTTC.

This sequence joins TRBV7-2 and TRBJ2-7; 9 bases are a match to TRBD2. This CDR3 is 16 amino acids long. V lost 5 bases to trimming and J lost 0 bases; unmatched junction nucleotides: 8. Germline V gene sequence: CDR1 SGHTA, CDR2 FQGNSA. The CDR3 nucleotides read TGTGCCAGCAGCAGCGCCGGCGGGGGGGCCTCCTACGAGCAGTACTTC. It specifies CASSSAGGGASYEQYF.

The chain recombines TRBV7-9 with TRBJ1-1, with D possibly TRBD1 on 6 matching bases. Trimming took off 5 bases at V and 1 base at J, with 17 bases between the two ends. CDR1 SEHNR and CDR2 FQNEAQ come from the germline V gene (reference sequence). This CDR3 contains 16 residues. DNA of the CDR3: TGTGCCAGCAGCCCCGGGCGGGGGCTGGGGAACACTGAAGCTTTCTTT. Translated, it gives CASSPGRGLGNTEAFF.

This clonotype has more than one count but fewer than ten. This chain uses TRBV7-3 with TRBJ2-1; tentative D call: TRBD1 (7 bases). The germline gives CDR1 SGHTA, CDR2 FQGTGA. The CDR3 covers 16 residues. Deletions cut 4 bases from V and 5 bases from J, with 18 bases between. The CDR3 nucleotides are TGTGCCAGCAGCTCCCAGGGGGGCAGATCGAACAATGAGCAGTTCTTC. It specifies CASSSQGGRSNNEQFF. The full variable domain, completed using reference TRBV7-3 and TRBJ2-1, is GAGVSQTPSNKVTEKGKYVELRCDPISGHTALYWYRQSLGQGPEFLIYFQGTGAADDSGLPNDRFFAVRPEGSVSTLKIQRTERGDSAVYLCASSSQGGRSNNEQFFGPGTRLTVL.

This clonotype has more than one count but fewer than ten. In DNA form, the CDR3 reads TGTGCCAGCAGCCAAGATAGAGGACTAGCGGGGGGTTTCAATGAGCAGTTCTTC. Amino acids: CASSQDRGLAGGFNEQFF. V is TRBV4-2 and J is TRBJ2-1; TRBD2 agrees at 14 bases. The CDR3 is 18 amino acids. The ends lost 0 bases at V and 6 bases at J; junction bases unmatched: 7. CDR1 and CDR2 (germline): LGHNA, YNFKEQ.

This clonotype was observed a handful of times. This chain joins TRBV4-2 and TRBJ2-7; 10 positions match TRBD1. The J segment lost 4 bases and the V segment lost 0 bases, leaving 6 bases of the junction unmatched. The CDR3 has 16 residues. Germline V gene sequence: CDR1 LGHNA, CDR2 YNFKEQ. In DNA, the CDR3 is TGTGCCAGCAGCCAAGACGGGACAGGGGTTGCGTACGAGCAGTACTTC. Protein: CASSQDGTGVAYEQYF.

The J gene is TRBJ2-4, the V gene TRBV5-1; TRBD2 matches 8 bases. The V and J ends lost 5 bases and 5 bases, in that order; junction bases with no gene match: 9. Germline CDR1 reads SGHRS; CDR2 reads YFSETQ. This CDR3 is 15 amino acids long. CDR3 region: CASRSAGGLENIQYF. In nucleotides, the CDR3 is TGCGCCAGCAGGTCGGCGGGGGGATTGGAAAACATTCAGTACTTC.

CDR3 amino acids: CASSLPFRNQPQHF. The CDR3 DNA reads as TGTGCCAGCAGTTTACCCTTTCGGAATCAGCCCCAGCATTTT. V gene TRBV6-2 or TRBV6-3 combines with J gene TRBJ1-5; D remains ambiguous. Trimming took off 4 bases at V and 4 bases at J, with 11 bases between the two ends. The CDR3 is 14 amino acids. The germline CDR1 and CDR2 sequences are MNHEY and SVGEGT.

Comment on this clonotype: Sequence at one end of the junction differs from germline and may be a read error. The J gene is TRBJ2-3, the V gene TRBV6-2 or TRBV6-3, with D perhaps assigned TRBD1 or TRBD2 (6 bases each). This CDR3 is 18 amino acids long. Per the germline V gene, CDR1 is MNHEY and CDR2 is SVGEGT. For the CDR3, the DNA is TGTGCCGGCAGTTCGGCCCGGGGGACACTCTATTCCACAGATACGCAGTATTTT. Protein: CAGSSARGTLYSTDTQYF.

The table lists this clonotype with a few counts. V is TRBV7-8 and J is TRBJ2-7; 9 nucleotides agree with TRBD2. The DNA end favors TRBJ2-4, so the J call may be wrong. The CDR3 loop spans 16 amino acids. Germline lookup yields CDR1 SGHVS and CDR2 FQNEAQ. The chain's CDR3 is CASSSGGRGGLNIQYF. CDR3 in DNA: TGTGCCAGCAGCTCTGGAGGGCGGGGGGGCTTGAACATTCAGTACTTC.

This clonotype was detected only a few times. V is TRBV6-2 or TRBV6-3 and J is TRBJ1-2, with D possibly TRBD1 on 5 matching bases. Germline loops: CDR1 MNHEY, CDR2 SVGEGT. The CDR3 totals 13 residues. V was clipped by 0 bases and J by 12 bases, with 14 bases between them. This chain's CDR3 is CASSYSMGPTDTF. CDR3 bases: TGTGCCAGCAGTTACTCGATGGGACCTACTGACACCTTC.

The rearrangement joins TRBV10-3 to TRBJ2-7; D uncertain. This CDR3 comprises 14 residues. Germline V gives CDR1 ENHRY, CDR2 SYGVKD. Trimming left V 0 bases short and J 1 base short, with 7 bases between. CDR3 nucleotides: TGTGCCATCAGTGAGTCACAGCTTTCCTACGAGCAGTACTTC. It yields the protein CAISESQLSYEQYF.